These T cell receptor beta chains were read from a single sample in a study of spatial heterogeneity in lung cancer. In TCRdb, the 5' RACE reads were re-called with MiXCR into one record per CDR3 protein. The sample contains about 100,000 distinct CDR3 sequences, approximately 4.7% of which appear only once. Sequenced here: lung tumor tissue, sampled at surgery. These receptors all come from a male donor with early-stage non-small cell lung cancer. The CDR3 runs from the conserved cysteine through the conserved F or W. The D gene is left open where the match is weak. Rows may omit the clone size; those that give it use once, few, many or a size class.

d_gene	v_gene	abundance	j_gene	CDR3nt	CDR3aa
-	TRBV28	many	TRBJ1-1	TGTGCCAGCAGTACCGTTAGACGGGGAACTCTTGAAGCTTTCTTT	CASSTVRRGTLEAFF
-	TRBV7-9	few	TRBJ2-4	TGTGCCAGCAGCTTGAATGCCCAAAACATTCAGTACTTC	CASSLNAQNIQYF
TRBD1	TRBV28	many	TRBJ1-5	TGTGCCAGCAGAAAGGACAGGGCTAGAAATCAGCCCCAGCATTTT	CASRKDRARNQPQHF
-	TRBV7-9	few	TRBJ2-7	TGTGCCAGCAGCTTAGTCCCGACAGAGACCTACGAGCAGTACTTC	CASSLVPTETYEQYF
TRBD2	TRBV2	many	TRBJ2-1	TGTGCCAGCGGAACTAGCGGGAGTTACGACAATGAGCAGTTCTTC	CASGTSGSYDNEQFF
-	TRBV6-1	once	TRBJ2-3	TGTGCCAGCAGTGAAGGTGCGGTTTTAGATACGCAGTATTTT	CASSEGAVLDTQYF
TRBD2	TRBV20-1	many	TRBJ2-3	TGCAGTGCTAGCGGTGGTAGCGGGAAGACAGATACGCAGTATTTT	CSASGGSGKTDTQYF
TRBD2	TRBV7-9	many	TRBJ2-1	TGTGCCAGCAGCTCAGGGACTAGCGGGATTGATGAGCAGTTCTTC	CASSSGTSGIDEQFF
-	TRBV7-2	few	TRBJ2-3	TGTGCCAGCAGCTTCAGGAGGAGCTCAAGCACAGATACGCAGTATTTT	CASSFRRSSSTDTQYF
-	TRBV5-1	many	TRBJ2-1	TGCGCCAGCAGCGGGGACTCACATGAGGGGAATGAGCAGTTCTTC	CASSGDSHEGNEQFF
-	TRBV6-1	many	TRBJ1-3	TGTGCCAGCAGTACGGGGACCTCTGGAAACACCATATATTTT	CASSTGTSGNTIYF
-	TRBV15	many	TRBJ2-1	TGTGCCACCAGCAGAGACCCCTCGGACAGCCTATCCTACAATGAGCAGTTCTTC	CATSRDPSDSLSYNEQFF
-	TRBV28	many	TRBJ2-3	TGTGCCAGCAGTTTCTTGCGGCTTAGCACAGATACGCAGTATTTT	CASSFLRLSTDTQYF
-	TRBV20-1	-	TRBJ2-7	TGCAGTGCAACCCAAACTAGCAGGCGGAACGAGCAGTACTTC	CSATQTSRRNEQYF
-	TRBV21-1	few	TRBJ2-2	TGTGCCAGCAGCAGCCTAGACAGGGGGCGCGTTCCCGGGGAGCTGTTTTTT	CASSSLDRGRVPGELFF
-	TRBV11-2	few	TRBJ1-2	TGTGCCAGCAGCCGCACAGGGTATGGCTACACCTTC	CASSRTGYGYTF
-	TRBV6-1	many	TRBJ2-7	TGTGCCAGCAGAATAGACAGCTACGAGCAGTACTTC	CASRIDSYEQYF
TRBD1	TRBV6-1	many	TRBJ2-4	TGTGCCAGCAGTGAGACAGGGGGCAGCGTTGGGAACATTCAGTACTTC	CASSETGGSVGNIQYF
-	TRBV6-6	many	TRBJ1-1	TGTGCCAGCAGTTACGGGTCCGGGAGGCTGACTGAAGCTTTCTTT	CASSYGSGRLTEAFF
-	TRBV5-1	few	TRBJ1-1	TGCGCCAGCAGCTTCTTACAGGGTGACACTGAAGCTTTCTTT	CASSFLQGDTEAFF
-	TRBV19	few	TRBJ2-1	TGTGCCAGTAGTATAGGGGGGACGGAGCTGAATGAGCAGTTCTTC	CASSIGGTELNEQFF
-	TRBV12-3/TRBV12-4	many	TRBJ1-3	TGTGCCAGCAGTATCGCCAGGGGAAACACCATATATTTT	CASSIARGNTIYF
-	TRBV5-1	many	TRBJ2-2	TGCGCCAGCATGACTGGGCCCAACACCGGGGAGCTGTTTTTT	CASMTGPNTGELFF
TRBD1	TRBV20-1	few	TRBJ1-6	TGCAGCGCTAGGGACCCGGGACAGGGAGGATCACCCCTCCACTTT	CSARDPGQGGSPLHF